These T cell receptor beta chains were read from a single sample in a study of vaccination effects on CD4 cells after COVID-19. These TCRs are of unknown antigen specificity. Profiling relied on immunoSEQ multiplex PCR, and the TCRdb table lists in-frame clones only, not all of them. There are more than 40,000 clones in the sample; around three quarters occur only once, and 2.9% lies in the top ten. The material was CD4+ T cells from PBMCs cultured with HCoV-NL63 spike peptides, obtained before COVID-19 vaccination. Source of these receptors: a human donor who received a COVID-19 vaccine. CDR3s include the opening cysteine and the closing phenylalanine or tryptophan. The order of the fields is D gene, CDR3 length, V gene, clone size, J gene, CDR3 DNA, CDR3 protein. The D gene is left open where the match is weak. Some rows have no size entry. The others give once, few or many, or a class for an expanded clone.

.	13	TRBV7-2	.	TRBJ1-5	TGTGCCAGCAGCTTAGCAGACAGGCAGCCCCAGCATTTT	CASSLADRQPQHF
.	16	TRBV5-1	.	TRBJ2-6	TGCGCCAGCAGCTTGGGGTGGGAAGATGGGGCCAACGTCCTGACTTTC	CASSLGWEDGANVLTF
TRBD2	18	TRBV4-1	.	TRBJ2-3	TGCGCCAGCAGCCAGAGGGAGGGCGGGGGGTATAGCACAGATACGCAGTATTTT	CASSQREGGGYSTDTQYF
.	16	TRBV5-1	.	TRBJ2-6	TGCGCCAGCAGGAAAGCCCCGTACTCTGGGGCCAACGTCCTGACTTTC	CASRKAPYSGANVLTF
TRBD1	16	TRBV6-1	few	TRBJ1-4	TGTGCCAGCAGTGAAGTGGGACAGGCTGATATCGAAAAACTGTTTTTT	CASSEVGQADIEKLFF
.	12	TRBV29-1	.	TRBJ1-4	TGCAGCGTGGGCAGAGCGAATGAAAAACTGTTTTTT	CSVGRANEKLFF
.	15	TRBV5-5	.	TRBJ1-1	TGTGCCAGCAGCTTGGTGAGGGGATTAGGCACTGAAGCTTTCTTT	CASSLVRGLGTEAFF
.	10	TRBV29-1	once	TRBJ1-1	TGCAGCGTTGGAGACACTGAAGCTTTCTTT	CSVGDTEAFF
.	12	TRBV12-3/TRBV12-4	.	TRBJ2-5	TGTGCCAGCAGTTTGCGGCAAGAGACCCAGTACTTC	CASSLRQETQYF
TRBD1	14	TRBV24-1	once	TRBJ1-5	TGTGCCACCAGTGATCAGACAGGGGTCCAGCCCCAGCATTTT	CATSDQTGVQPQHF
TRBD1	18	TRBV24-1	few	TRBJ2-1	TGTGCCACCAGTGACCCCAACCGAGGACAGGGATATCACAATGAGCAGTTCTTC	CATSDPNRGQGYHNEQFF
.	15	TRBV5-1	once	TRBJ2-3	TGCGCCAGCAGGGTATCCTCACAGGGTGGTCTTTTCCTGTATTTT	CASRVSSQGGLFLYF
TRBD1	13	TRBV27	.	TRBJ1-2	TGTGCCAGCAGTTTAGACAGGGGGGAAGGCTACACCTTC	CASSLDRGEGYTF
.	15	TRBV5-1	few	TRBJ2-3	TGCGCCAGCAGCTTGGTTGGCGGAATCACAGATACGCAGTATTTT	CASSLVGGITDTQYF
TRBD2	17	TRBV19	.	TRBJ2-1	TGTGCCAGTCTAGTCCCCGGGACTAGCGGGGCGAGTAATGAGCAGTTCTTC	CASLVPGTSGASNEQFF
.	14	TRBV19	few	TRBJ1-2	TGTGCCAGCAAGTCCTTAGGGTCCGCCTATGGCTACACCTTC	CASKSLGSAYGYTF
.	13	TRBV2	few	TRBJ1-1	TGTGCCAGCATTATAGTCAGGGGAGCTGAAGCTTTCTTT	CASIIVRGAEAFF
.	15	TRBV27	.	TRBJ2-2	TGTGCCAGCAGAGTTTCGGCTAACGCTCCCGGGGAGCTGTTTTTT	CASRVSANAPGELFF
TRBD1	15	TRBV19	.	TRBJ1-2	TGTGCCAGTAGTAGACCACAGGGGCTCGAAGATGGCTACACCTTC	CASSRPQGLEDGYTF
.	12	TRBV29-1	.	TRBJ1-2	TGCAGCGTTGTGGTACAGTCCTATGGCTACACCTTC	CSVVVQSYGYTF
.	13	TRBV6-6	.	TRBJ1-1	TGTGCCATTACGGACAGTTCGAACACTGAAGCTTTCTTT	CAITDSSNTEAFF
.	12	TRBV29-1	.	TRBJ2-2	TGCAGCGTGGCCAGGGTAGCCGGGGAGCTGTTTTTT	CSVARVAGELFF
.	14	TRBV19	few	TRBJ1-1	TGTGCCACAGACCCCGGCCAGCCGAACACTGAAGCTTTCTTT	CATDPGQPNTEAFF
TRBD2	15	TRBV30	.	TRBJ2-1	TGTGCCTGGAGTAAGTTCCAGCGGGGTATGAATGAGCAGTTCTTC	CAWSKFQRGMNEQFF
.	13	TRBV3-1/TRBV3-2	.	TRBJ2-2	TGTGCCAGCAGCGCGACAGGTTCCGGGGAGCTGTTTTTT	CASSATGSGELFF
.	11	TRBV6-1	once	TRBJ2-5	TGTGCCAGCAGTGAAACGCCAGAGAGGTACTTC	CASSETPERYF
.	13	TRBV6-5	.	TRBJ1-3	TGTGCCAGCAGTTACTCAGGAGGAAACACCATATATTTT	CASSYSGGNTIYF
TRBD2	15	TRBV6-4	.	TRBJ2-3	TGTGCCAGCAGTGACTCAGCGGGGTGGACAGATACGCAGTATTTT	CASSDSAGWTDTQYF
.	15	TRBV7-2	.	TRBJ2-2	TGTGCCAGCAGCTTAGGCGGGTCTGCCACCGGGGAGCTGTTTTTT	CASSLGGSATGELFF
.	14	TRBV25-1	.	TRBJ2-5	TGTGCCAGCAGTGAATTTTCCCCCACAGAGACCCAGTACTTC	CASSEFSPTETQYF
TRBD1	16	TRBV4-1	.	TRBJ1-1	TGCGCCAGCAGCCAAGAAGGGAAAGGGGGCGGCACTGAAGCTTTCTTT	CASSQEGKGGGTEAFF
TRBD1	14	TRBV3-1/TRBV3-2	.	TRBJ1-1	TGTGCCAGCAGCCAACAGGGGGCAGGGACTGAAGCTTTCTTT	CASSQQGAGTEAFF
.	14	TRBV19	.	TRBJ1-1	TGTGCCAGTAGTCAAGACAGAATAAACACTGAAGCTTTCTTT	CASSQDRINTEAFF